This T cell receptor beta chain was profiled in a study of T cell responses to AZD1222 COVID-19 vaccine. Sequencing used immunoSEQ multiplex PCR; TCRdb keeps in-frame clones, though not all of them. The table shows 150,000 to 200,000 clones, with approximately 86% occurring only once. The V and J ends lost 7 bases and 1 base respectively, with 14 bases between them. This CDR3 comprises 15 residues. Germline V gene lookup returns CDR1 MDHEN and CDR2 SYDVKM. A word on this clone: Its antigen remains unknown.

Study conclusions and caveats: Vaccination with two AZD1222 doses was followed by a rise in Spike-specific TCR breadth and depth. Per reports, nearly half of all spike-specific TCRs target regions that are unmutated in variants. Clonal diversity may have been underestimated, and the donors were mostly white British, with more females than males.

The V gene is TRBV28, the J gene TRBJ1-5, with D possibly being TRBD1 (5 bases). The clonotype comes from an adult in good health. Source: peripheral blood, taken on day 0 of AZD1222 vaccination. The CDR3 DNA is TGTGCCAGCATCCGGGGGGATTTGAGCAATCAGCCCCAGCATTTT. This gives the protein CASIRGDLSNQPQHF. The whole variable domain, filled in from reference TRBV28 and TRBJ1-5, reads DVKVTQSSRYLVKRTGEKVFLECVQDMDHENMFWYRQDPGLGLRLIYFSYDVKMKEKGDIPEGYSVSREKKERFSLILESASTNQTSMYLCASIRGDLSNQPQHFGDGTRLSIL.